The 18 T cell receptor beta chains below come from one sample, sequenced in a study of T-cell reconstitution after alpha-beta-depleted transplantation in children. The library targeted TCRbeta and was prepared with unique molecular identifiers. TCRdb called the PCR reads again in MiXCR, with one record for every CDR3 protein. The repertoire holds around 700,000 distinct CDR3 sequences, with around 13% as singletons. Sequencing was performed on PBMCs, taken before TCRalphabeta/CD19-depleted stem cell transplant. The receptors stem from a girl aged 2 to 9 with congenital amegakaryocytic thrombocytopenia, due to receive a stem cell transplant.

This clonotype came up a few times. The V call is TRBV15, the J call TRBJ1-3; D might be TRBD1 (5 bases). The V end lost 5 bases, the J end lost 2 bases, and 10 bases lay between the germline ends. The length of the CDR3 is 14 residues. CDR1 and CDR2 (germline): LNHNV, YYDKDF (reference sequence). Here the CDR3 reads CATSGDLPGNTIYF. CDR3 coding DNA: TGTGCCACCAGCGGGGACCTTCCTGGAAACACCATATATTTT. The whole variable domain, filled in from reference TRBV15 and TRBJ1-3, reads DAMVIQNPRYQVTQFGKPVTLSCSQTLNHNVMYWYQQKSSQAPKLLFHYYDKDFNNEADTPDNFQSRRPNTSFCFLDIRSPGLGDTAMYLCATSGDLPGNTIYFGEGSWLTVV.

Here the CDR3 reads CSVYVRPNTDTQYF. CDR3 sequence (DNA): TGCAGCGTTTACGTAAGACCTAACACAGATACGCAGTATTTT. The chain carries TRBV29-1 and TRBJ2-3; the D is unclear. Trimming pared 5 bases from V and 2 bases from J, leaving 14 bases between. Per the germline V gene, CDR1 is SQVTM and CDR2 is ANQGSEA. The CDR3 has 14 residues.

This chain links TRBV28 with TRBJ2-1, with D possibly being TRBD1 (6 bases). Germline V lookup: CDR1 MDHEN, CDR2 SYDVKM. The ends were cut back, 1 base at V and 0 bases at J, with 19 bases in the middle. This CDR3 spans 19 amino acids. The CDR3 loop reads CASSLFSGQSLSSYNEQFF. The CDR3 nucleotides read TGTGCCAGCAGTTTATTTTCAGGACAGAGCTTAAGCTCCTACAATGAGCAGTTCTTC.

This clonotype was found many times. The V and J genes are TRBV6-1 and TRBJ2-5, with D uncertain. This CDR3 spans 12 amino acids. The V end lost 2 bases, the J end lost 5 bases, and 6 bases lay between the germline ends. Per the germline V gene, CDR1 is MNHNS and CDR2 is SASEGT. The CDR3 here is CASSELRETQYF. The CDR3 DNA reads TGTGCCAGCAGTGAACTTAGGGAGACCCAGTACTTC.

This clonotype turned up a few times. Sequence at one end of the junction differs from germline and may be a read error. The V call is TRBV18, the J call TRBJ1-2; no reliable D call. Per germline, CDR1 KGHSH and CDR2 LQKENI. This CDR3 spans 12 amino acids. CDR3 protein: CASSPANDGYTF. The CDR3 DNA is TGTGCCAGCTCACCGGCTAACGATGGCTACACCTTC.

Many counts were recorded for this clonotype. This sequence joins TRBV20-1 and TRBJ2-7, with 9 bases aligning to TRBD2. Germline V lookup: CDR1 DFQATT, CDR2 SNEGSKA (reference sequence). The CDR3 totals 16 residues. J lost 0 bases, V lost 0 bases, and 6 bases had no gene match. The CDR3 coding sequence is TGCAGTGCTAGAGAACCAAGACTAGCGGACTCCTACGAGCAGTACTTC. The encoded protein is CSAREPRLADSYEQYF.

The table lists this clonotype with a few counts. This chain links TRBV10-3 with TRBJ2-2, with a possible D match to TRBD1 (5 bases). This CDR3 has 14 residues. Trimming removed 5 bases from V and 3 bases from J, with 10 bases in between. Germline CDR1 is ENHRY and CDR2 is SYGVKD. This CDR3 reads CAISPDRDTGELFF. In nucleotides, the CDR3 is TGTGCCATCAGTCCCGACAGAGACACCGGGGAGCTGTTTTTT.

This clonotype has a count of ten or more. This sequence joins TRBV20-1 and TRBJ2-1; 12 nucleotides agree with TRBD2. The CDR3 contains 16 residues. The V gene end was trimmed by 1 base and the J gene end by 9 bases; junction bases not matched to a gene: 10. The V gene's germline CDR1 is DFQATT and CDR2 SNEGSKA (reference sequence). The CDR3 region is CSARVPVLAGGSEQFF. CDR3 in DNA: TGCAGTGCTAGAGTTCCGGTACTAGCGGGAGGAAGTGAGCAGTTCTTC.

This clonotype was observed a few times. The chain links TRBV28 to TRBJ2-7; D gene ambiguous. This CDR3 is built from 14 residues. V was pared by 6 bases and J by 4 bases, with 16 bases between. Germline V gene lookup returns CDR1 MDHEN and CDR2 SYDVKM. CDR3 protein: CASSPPGEIYEQYF. The CDR3 nucleotides are TGTGCCAGCAGCCCACCCGGAGAGATATACGAGCAGTACTTC.

This clonotype showed up just a few times. The chain combines TRBV29-1 with TRBJ2-7; D unresolved. The CDR3 runs 13 residues. Germline-derived CDR1 and CDR2 are SQVTM and ANQGSEA. The V end was cut by 4 bases, the J end by 2 bases, with 12 bases between. As DNA, the CDR3 is TGCAGCGTTGTTCTGGACCGCACCTACGAGCAGTACTTC. As protein: CSVVLDRTYEQYF.

To note about this clonotype: Being one base from a much bigger clone, this may be a read error. V gene TRBV29-1 combines with J gene TRBJ2-7; TRBD2 matches at 7 bases. This CDR3 comprises 13 residues. CDR1 SQVTM and CDR2 ANQGSEA come from the germline V gene. The CDR3 DNA reads as TGCAGCGTTCGGGGCGGGGGAACCTACGAGCAGTCCTTC. Translating it yields CSVRGGGTYEQSF.

There are many counts of this clonotype. This chain joins TRBV20-1 and TRBJ1-1, with D maybe TRBD1 (6 bases). Trimming left V 1 base short and J 1 base short, with 7 bases between. The CDR3 runs 13 residues. The V gene's germline CDR1 is DFQATT and CDR2 SNEGSKA (reference sequence). The CDR3 nucleotides read TGCAGTGCTAGAGGGGGGCGGAACACTGAAGCTTTCTTT. Translating it yields CSARGGRNTEAFF.

This clonotype was counted a single time. J is TRBJ2-1 and V is TRBV29-1, with 9 bases fitting TRBD2. Unmatched junction bases numbered 6, after V lost 4 bases and J lost 2 bases. The CDR3 spans 15 residues. Germline V gene sequence: CDR1 SQVTM, CDR2 ANQGSEA. CDR3: CSVVKAGGTYNEQFF. The DNA of the CDR3 is TGCAGCGTTGTAAAAGCGGGAGGTACCTACAATGAGCAGTTCTTC.

This clonotype was detected only a few times. The chain is built from TRBV5-6 and TRBJ2-1; 9 nucleotides match TRBD2. The CDR3 consists of 16 residues. CDR1 and CDR2 from the germline V gene are SGHDT and YYEEEE. The trim removed 4 bases at V and 0 bases at J, leaving 5 bases unmatched. The CDR3 is CASSANSGSSYNEQFF. The CDR3 nucleotides read TGTGCCAGCAGCGCAAATAGCGGGAGCTCCTACAATGAGCAGTTCTTC.

The chain employs TRBV2 and TRBJ2-1; D may be TRBD2 (5 bases). Germline V lookup: CDR1 SNHLY, CDR2 FYNNEI. This CDR3 is built from 17 residues. The germline V and J ends were trimmed by 2 bases and 0 bases, with 14 bases remaining between them. The CDR3: CASSEPSLWSSYNEQFF. CDR3 nucleotide sequence: TGTGCCAGCAGTGAACCTAGCCTTTGGAGCTCCTACAATGAGCAGTTCTTC.

The chain carries TRBV5-1 and TRBJ2-7; TRBD2 matches 7 bases. The CDR3 extends over 14 amino acids. J lost 7 bases, V lost 2 bases, and 9 bases had no gene match. The germline CDR1 and CDR2 sequences are SGHRS and YFSETQ. CDR3 sequence reads: CASSFTSVVYEQYF. As DNA, the CDR3 is TGCGCCAGCAGCTTCACTAGCGTGGTTTATGAGCAGTACTTC.

In its sample, this clonotype was seen many times. This sequence joins TRBV29-1 and TRBJ2-7; D may be TRBD1 (5 bases). The V end lost 3 bases, the J end lost 3 bases, and 12 bases lay between the germline ends. Germline loops: CDR1 SQVTM, CDR2 ANQGSEA. This CDR3 is built from 13 residues. This CDR3 reads CSVDREGYYEQYF. CDR3 DNA: TGCAGCGTTGACAGGGAAGGCTACTACGAGCAGTACTTC.

This clonotype was counted ten times or more. J is TRBJ2-7 and V is TRBV20-1, with 8 bases aligning to TRBD2. The CDR3 consists of 13 residues. Germline trimming cut 6 bases from V and 5 bases from J; bases unmatched to any gene: 9. Looked up from germline, CDR1 is DFQATT and CDR2 is SNEGSKA (reference sequence). The CDR3, as DNA: TGCAGTGCCCCGGGGGGGTACTACCACGAGCAGTACTTC. It specifies CSAPGGYYHEQYF.